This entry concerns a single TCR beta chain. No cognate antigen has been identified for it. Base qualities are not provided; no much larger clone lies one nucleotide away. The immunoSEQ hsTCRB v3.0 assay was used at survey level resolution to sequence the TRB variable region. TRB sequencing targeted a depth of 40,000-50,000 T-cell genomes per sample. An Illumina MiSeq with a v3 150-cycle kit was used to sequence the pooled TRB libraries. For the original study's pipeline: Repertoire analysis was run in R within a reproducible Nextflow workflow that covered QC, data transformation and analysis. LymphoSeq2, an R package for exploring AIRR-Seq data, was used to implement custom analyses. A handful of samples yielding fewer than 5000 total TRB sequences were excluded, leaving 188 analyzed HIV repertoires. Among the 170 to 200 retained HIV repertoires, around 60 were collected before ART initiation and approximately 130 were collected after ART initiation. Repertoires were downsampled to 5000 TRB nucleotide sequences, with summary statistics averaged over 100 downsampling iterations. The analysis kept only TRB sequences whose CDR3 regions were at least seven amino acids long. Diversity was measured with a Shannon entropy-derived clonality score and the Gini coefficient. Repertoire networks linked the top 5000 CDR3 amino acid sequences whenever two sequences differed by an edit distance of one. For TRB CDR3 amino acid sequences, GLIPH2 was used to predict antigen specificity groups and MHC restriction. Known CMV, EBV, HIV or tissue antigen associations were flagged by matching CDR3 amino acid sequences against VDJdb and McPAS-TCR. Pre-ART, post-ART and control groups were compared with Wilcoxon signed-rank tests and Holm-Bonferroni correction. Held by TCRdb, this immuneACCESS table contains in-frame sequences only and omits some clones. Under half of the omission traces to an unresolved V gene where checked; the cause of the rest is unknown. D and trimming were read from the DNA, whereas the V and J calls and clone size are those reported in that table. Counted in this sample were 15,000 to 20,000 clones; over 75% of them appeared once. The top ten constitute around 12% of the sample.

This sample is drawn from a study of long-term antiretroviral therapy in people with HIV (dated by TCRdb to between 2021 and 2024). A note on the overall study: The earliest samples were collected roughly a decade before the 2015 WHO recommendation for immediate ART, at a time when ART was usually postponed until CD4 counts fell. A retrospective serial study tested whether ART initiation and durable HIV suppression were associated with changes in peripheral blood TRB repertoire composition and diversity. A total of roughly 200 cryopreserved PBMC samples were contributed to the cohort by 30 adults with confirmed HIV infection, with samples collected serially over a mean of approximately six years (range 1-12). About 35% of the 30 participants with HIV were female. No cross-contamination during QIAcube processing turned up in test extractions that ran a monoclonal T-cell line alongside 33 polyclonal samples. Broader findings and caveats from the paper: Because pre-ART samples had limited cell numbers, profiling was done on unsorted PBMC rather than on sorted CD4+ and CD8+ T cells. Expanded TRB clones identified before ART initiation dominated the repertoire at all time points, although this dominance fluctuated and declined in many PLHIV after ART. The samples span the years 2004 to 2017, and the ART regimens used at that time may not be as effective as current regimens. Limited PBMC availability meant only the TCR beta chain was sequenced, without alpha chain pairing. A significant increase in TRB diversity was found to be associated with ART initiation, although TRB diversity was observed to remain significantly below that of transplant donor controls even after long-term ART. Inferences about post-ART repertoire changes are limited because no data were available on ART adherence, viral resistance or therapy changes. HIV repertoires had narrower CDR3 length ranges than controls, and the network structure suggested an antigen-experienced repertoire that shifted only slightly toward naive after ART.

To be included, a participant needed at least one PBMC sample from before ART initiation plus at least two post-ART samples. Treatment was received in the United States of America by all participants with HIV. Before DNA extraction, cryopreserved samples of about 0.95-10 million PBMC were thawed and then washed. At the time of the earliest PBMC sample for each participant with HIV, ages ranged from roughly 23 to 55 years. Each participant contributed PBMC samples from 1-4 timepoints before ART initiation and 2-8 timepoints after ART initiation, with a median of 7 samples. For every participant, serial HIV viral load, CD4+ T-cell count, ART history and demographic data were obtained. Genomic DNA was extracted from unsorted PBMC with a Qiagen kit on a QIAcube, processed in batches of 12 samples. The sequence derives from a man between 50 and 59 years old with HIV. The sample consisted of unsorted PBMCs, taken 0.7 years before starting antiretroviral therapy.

The DNA is TGTGCCAGTAGTAATGCGAGAGGTGACACCGGGGAGCTGTTTTTT. Its translation reads: CASSNARGDTGELFF. The V gene is TRBV19 and the J gene is TRBJ2-2; a confident D gene designation cannot be given. The cysteine opens and the phenylalanine closes a CDR3 of 15 amino acids. Just the 45-base CDR3 DNA is kept, in frame starting at base 1. CDR1 LNHDA and CDR2 SQIVND were looked up in the germline V gene (reference sequence). The junction carries 12 bases between V and J, which are trimmed by 4 bases and 3 bases respectively.